The entry below describes one T cell receptor (beta chain). Its antigen is unknown. This sample stems from a study of T cell responses to AZD1222 COVID-19 vaccine. Study information: Whether given at about 4 or about 12 weeks, second doses were pooled. Findings and limits, study-wide: Spike was spanned by vaccine-associated CD4 TCRs, which were dominant at 160-218 and 743-854.

Deletions cut 10 bases from V and 1 base from J, with 10 bases between. The CDR3 extends over 12 amino acids. CDR1 MDHEN and CDR2 SYDVKM come from the germline V gene. Sequencing used immunoSEQ multiplex PCR; TCRdb keeps in-frame clones, though not all of them. The profile covers around 140,000 clones, with roughly nine tenths appearing a single time and about 1.5% taken by the ten largest. The chain has TRBV28 and TRBJ1-1, with a weak D call TRBD1 (5 bases). The sample was peripheral blood, taken on day 0 of AZD1222 vaccination. This sequence was found in an adult in good health. The CDR3 nucleotides are TGTGCCACCCGGGACGGGAACACTGAAGCTTTCTTT. Protein: CATRDGNTEAFF.